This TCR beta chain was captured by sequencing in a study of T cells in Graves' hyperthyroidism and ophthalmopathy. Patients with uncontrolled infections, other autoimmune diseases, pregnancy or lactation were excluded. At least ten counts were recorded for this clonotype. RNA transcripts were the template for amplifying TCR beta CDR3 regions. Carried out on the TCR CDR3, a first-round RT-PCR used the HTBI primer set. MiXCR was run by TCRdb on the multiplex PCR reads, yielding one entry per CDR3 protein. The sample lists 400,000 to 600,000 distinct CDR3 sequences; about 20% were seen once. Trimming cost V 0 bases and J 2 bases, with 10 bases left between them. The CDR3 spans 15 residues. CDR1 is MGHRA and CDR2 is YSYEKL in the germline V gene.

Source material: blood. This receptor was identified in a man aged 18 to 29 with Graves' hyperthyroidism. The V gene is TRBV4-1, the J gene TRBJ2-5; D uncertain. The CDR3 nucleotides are TGCGCCAGCAGCCAAGATTACCAGACGCAAGAGACCCAGTACTTC. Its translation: CASSQDYQTQETQYF.